The rows below give T cell receptor beta chains drawn from one sample of a study of blood T cell repertoires in COVID-19. The repertoire was sequenced with immunoSEQ multiplex PCR; TCRdb's copy has only in-frame clones and lacks some. This table holds roughly 87,000 clones, around 86% found once. The specimen sequenced was peripheral blood. The receptor source for this set is a middle-aged man with active COVID-19. Each CDR3 is given with its conserved first and last residue. The D gene is left open where the match is weak. Not every row has a clone size; where given, it reads once, few, many or a size class.

>TRBD2|NA|TRBJ2-2|TRBV7-8
TGTGCCAGCAGCGGGCTAGCGGGATTTAACACCGGGGAGCTGTTTTTT
CASSGLAGFNTGELFF
>TRBD2|NA|TRBJ2-3|TRBV4-2
TGTGCCAGCAGCCAATTATCGGGAGGGGGGGATACGCAGTATTTT
CASSQLSGGGDTQYF
>NA|NA|TRBJ2-3|TRBV6-2/TRBV6-3
TGTGCCAGCAGTTCTCAGGGGACAGATACGCAGTATTTT
CASSSQGTDTQYF
>NA|NA|TRBJ1-4|TRBV7-6
TGTGCCAGCAGTAAGAGAGGTAGCGGGGAAAAACTGTTTTTT
CASSKRGSGEKLFF
>NA|NA|TRBJ1-4|TRBV4-3
TGCGCCAGCAGCCAAGGCACGACAGCAGCTAATGAAAAACTGTTTTTT
CASSQGTTAANEKLFF
>TRBD1|medium-sized|TRBJ1-2|TRBV19
TGTGCCAGTAGTCTATCGGGACAGGGGAACTATGGCTACACCTTC
CASSLSGQGNYGYTF
>NA|NA|TRBJ2-7|TRBV6-2/TRBV6-3
TGTGCCAGCAGTCAGGCGTACGAGCAGTACTTC
CASSQAYEQYF
>NA|NA|TRBJ2-3|TRBV18
TGTGCCAGCTCACTAGACAGAATTACAGATACGCAGTATTTT
CASSLDRITDTQYF
>NA|few|TRBJ1-2|TRBV2
TGTGCCAGCAGTGGGCAGGGATCTTTAAGCTATGGCTACACCTTC
CASSGQGSLSYGYTF
>TRBD1|NA|TRBJ2-1|TRBV5-4
TGTGCCAGCAGCGGGACAGGTTGGCATGAGCAGTTCTTC
CASSGTGWHEQFF
>TRBD1|NA|TRBJ2-7|TRBV28
TGTGCCAGCAGTTCGCAACTCGACAGGGGGGAACCCTCCTACGAGCAGTACTTC
CASSSQLDRGEPSYEQYF
>TRBD1|NA|TRBJ2-3|TRBV5-1
TGCGCCAGCAGATTTACCGGGACAGGCACAGATACGCAGTATTTT
CASRFTGTGTDTQYF
>TRBD2|NA|TRBJ2-3|TRBV7-9
TGTGCCAGCAGCCGGACCGGGACTACCGCCGGTACGCAGTATTTT
CASSRTGTTAGTQYF
>NA|few|TRBJ2-3|TRBV5-4
TGTGCCAGCAGCTCTACAGGGACCACAGATACGCAGTATTTT
CASSSTGTTDTQYF
>NA|NA|TRBJ2-1|TRBV21-1
TGTGCCAGCAGCAGGCGACTTCGGACTAGTGCGTACAATGAGCAGTTCTTC
CASSRRLRTSAYNEQFF
>TRBD2|NA|TRBJ2-7|TRBV3-1/TRBV3-2
TGTGCCAGCAGCCAAGGGAGAACTAGCGGCACTGGGGTGTACTTC
CASSQGRTSGTGVYF
>TRBD1|NA|TRBJ1-2|TRBV25-1
TGTGCCAGCAGGGGACAGGGGGAAGGCTACACCTTC
CASRGQGEGYTF
>TRBD2|NA|TRBJ2-1|TRBV15
TGTGCCACCAGCAGCGGGACTAGTAAAAACAATGAGCAGTTCTTC
CATSSGTSKNNEQFF
>NA|few|TRBJ2-7|TRBV7-9
TGTGCCAGCAGCCCGACGGGGGGCAGCAGCTCCTACGAGCAGTACTTC
CASSPTGGSSSYEQYF
>NA|NA|TRBJ2-7|TRBV9
TGTGCCAGCAGTGGGCAAGTGGGCTACGAGCAGTACTTC
CASSGQVGYEQYF
>NA|NA|TRBJ1-1|TRBV18
TGTGCCAGCTCACAGGCGGTGAACACTGAAGCTTTCTTT
CASSQAVNTEAFF
>TRBD1|NA|TRBJ2-3|TRBV7-2
TGTGCCAGCAGCTCAACAGGGGGAACGGCAGATACGCAGTATTTT
CASSSTGGTADTQYF
>TRBD1|few|TRBJ1-6|TRBV28
TGTGCCAGCACCCTTGCCGGACAGGGGGCTCTACGCGGTTCACCCCTCCACTTT
CASTLAGQGALRGSPLHF
>TRBD1|NA|TRBJ2-7|TRBV19
TGTGCCAGTCCAGACAGGGCGCACGCCTACGAGCAGTACTTC
CASPDRAHAYEQYF
>TRBD2|NA|TRBJ2-1|TRBV5-1
TGCGCCAGCAGCTCGGGGACTAGCGGGTACAATGAGCAGTTCTTC
CASSSGTSGYNEQFF
>TRBD2|NA|TRBJ2-7|TRBV9
TGTGCCAGCAGCGTAGCTTTCGCGGGAGAGGGCGAGCAGTACTTC
CASSVAFAGEGEQYF
>NA|NA|TRBJ2-5|TRBV28
TGTGCCAGCAGTTTCCCCGGGCGGGGTCAAGAGACCCAGTACTTC
CASSFPGRGQETQYF
>TRBD1|NA|TRBJ1-5|TRBV19
TGTGCCAGTAGTATAAGGGGACAGGGTCATCAGCCCCAGCATTTT
CASSIRGQGHQPQHF
>NA|NA|TRBJ2-1|TRBV6-6
TGTGCCAGCAGTTCCACCACCGGGGAGCAGTTCTTC
CASSSTTGEQFF
>NA|NA|TRBJ1-2|TRBV5-1
TGCGCCAGCACCAGGCTGGGGGCCGGCTATGGCTACACCTTC
CASTRLGAGYGYTF
>TRBD1|NA|TRBJ1-1|TRBV27
TGTGCCACCAATTGGACAGGGTTAGGCACTGAAGCTTTCTTT
CATNWTGLGTEAFF
>TRBD1|NA|TRBJ1-2|TRBV7-9
TGTGCCAGCAGCTTAGGGACAGGCAAAAACTATGGCTACACCTTC
CASSLGTGKNYGYTF
>NA|NA|TRBJ2-7|TRBV28
TGTGCCAGCAGTTTAGTGGTCGGGCGGTGGGACTCCAGGCCCTACGAGCAGTACTTC
CASSLVVGRWDSRPYEQYF
>TRBD1|NA|TRBJ1-4|TRBV11-2
TGTGCCAGCAGCCCAACAGGGGGCTACGAAAAACTGTTTTTT
CASSPTGGYEKLFF
>NA|NA|TRBJ2-3|TRBV6-5
TGTGCCAGCAGTTCCCAAGGGGCGGCAGATACGCAGTATTTT
CASSSQGAADTQYF
>NA|NA|TRBJ2-7|TRBV19
TGTGCCAGTAGTGTGGGACACGGGTCCGGCGAGCAGTACTTC
CASSVGHGSGEQYF
>NA|NA|TRBJ2-1|TRBV3-1/TRBV3-2
TGTGCCAGCAGCCGGGGACACGTCTCCTACAATGAGCAGTTCTTC
CASSRGHVSYNEQFF
>NA|NA|TRBJ2-7|TRBV21-1
TGTGCCCACCTAATGGGGCCTTACGAGCAGTACTTC
CAHLMGPYEQYF
>TRBD2|NA|TRBJ2-2|TRBV30
TGTGCCTGGACCGCTAGTTTCGGGGGGAAGAACACCGGGGAGCTGTTTTTT
CAWTASFGGKNTGELFF
>NA|NA|TRBJ2-1|TRBV7-2
TGTGCCAGCAGCTTAGCTATTCTGAGCTCCTACAATGAGCAGTTCTTC
CASSLAILSSYNEQFF
>TRBD2|NA|TRBJ2-7|TRBV3-1/TRBV3-2
TGTGCCAGCAGCCTCGGGACTAGCGGTTACGAGCAGTACTTC
CASSLGTSGYEQYF
>TRBD1|NA|TRBJ2-2|TRBV6-6
TGTGCCAGCACCCAACAGGGGACCACCGGGGAGCTGTTTTTT
CASTQQGTTGELFF
>TRBD1|NA|TRBJ1-4|TRBV6-5
TGTGCCAGCAGTTGGGACAGGGTAGTTAAAAAACTGTTTTTT
CASSWDRVVKKLFF
>NA|NA|TRBJ1-2|TRBV18
TGTGCCAGCTCACCAGGAGGTGGTAACTATGGCTACACCTTC
CASSPGGGNYGYTF
>NA|NA|TRBJ2-7|TRBV20-1
TGCAGTGCTAGAACTTCCTACGAGCAGTACTTC
CSARTSYEQYF
>TRBD1|NA|TRBJ1-2|TRBV5-4
TGTGCCAGCAGCCCGGACAGGAGGGGCTATGGCTACACCTTC
CASSPDRRGYGYTF
>TRBD2|NA|TRBJ2-3|TRBV14
TGTGCCAGCAGCCGCCTAGCGGGGGGACTAACAGATACGCAGTATTTT
CASSRLAGGLTDTQYF
>TRBD2|once|TRBJ2-1|TRBV30
TGTGCCTATTCAAGGACTAGTAAGAATGAGCAGTTCTTC
CAYSRTSKNEQFF